This paragraph covers one T cell receptor (beta chain) sequence. Its cognate antigen has yet to be identified. Base qualities are missing; no much larger clone stands one base away. TCRbeta CDR3 regions were amplified from genomic DNA using the immunoSEQ Assay, a bias-controlled multiplex PCR. On the authors' methods: Nucleated cell counts per sample were estimated from amplification of reference gene primers within the assay. To quantify the absolute abundance of each unique TCRbeta CDR3 rearrangement, sequence reads were collapsed and filtered. For each sample, productive Simpson clonality was calculated by taking the square root of Simpson's diversity index across productive rearrangements. TCRdb holds this immuneACCESS table with in-frame rearrangements only. Some clones are missing; in checked studies, unresolved V genes explain under half, and the rest has no known cause. The V and J calls and the clone size are those of that table, but D and trimming were determined from the DNA. The sample table holds 130,000 to 150,000 clones, of which roughly 87% were seen once. The ten largest make up 0.8% to 0.95% of the sample.

The data were obtained in a study of blood T cell repertoires in COVID-19 (dated by TCRdb to the early 2020s). Regarding the research as a whole: The collaborator samples originated in the United States, Italy and Spain and spanned the acute and convalescent phases of COVID-19. The material from the prospective study consisted of cDNA or gDNA derived from T cells, B-cell-depleted T cells, or PBMCs. Subjects who had been exposed to COVID-19, were actively infected with it, or had recovered from it provided the deeply sampled blood TCRbeta repertoires that made up the dataset. The repertoires were made available in a free public database intended to serve as a resource for research on the immune response to SARS-CoV-2. The samples were drawn from two sources: the first 160 participants of the ongoing ImmuneRACE study, and over 1,000 subjects contributed by 6 global collaborators. The sample metadata nearly always contained a de-identified subject ID, COVID-19 status, age in years and sex. Where HLA class I and class II types were available, the types were taken from metadata supplied by the sample provider, not from assay-based typing. Overall study results and their limits: The quantity of clinical and demographic metadata differed by source and by participant and was supplied without curation.

Whole blood was collected in K2EDTA tubes by collaborating institutions according to the institutions' own protocols. For TCRbeta analysis, collaborator samples were shipped as frozen whole blood, as isolated PBMCs, or as DNA extracted from either sample type. V lost 11 bases and J lost 0 bases; the stretch between them is 8 bases long. The CDR3 has 13 amino acids, counting the end cysteine and phenylalanine. The CDR3 DNA has 39 bases and is translated from base 1. The chain was built from TRBV12-3 or TRBV12-4 and TRBJ1-6, with an unclear D gene assignment. Sequencing used peripheral blood. The sequence was obtained from a woman between 45 and 65 years old with acute or convalescent COVID-19. The sequence in DNA is TGTGCCGGTAGGAGCTCCTATAATTCACCCCTCCACTTT. Translated, this is CAGRSSYNSPLHF.